The rows below give T cell receptor beta chains drawn from one sample of a study of siplizumab effects on memory and regulatory T cells. Sequenced by immunoSEQ multiplex PCR; TCRdb stores in-frame clones only, minus some. Of tens of thousands of clones listed, 87% are singletons. The sequencing input was Tregs sorted from blood. These TCRs come from a human donor in good health. The CDR3 runs from the conserved cysteine through the conserved F or W. Fields, in order: J gene, D gene, clone size, V gene, CDR3 protein, CDR3 DNA. D genes are given only for firm matches. Size tells how often a clone was seen (once, few, many) or the class of an expanded clone, and some rows leave it out.

TRBJ2-3	NA	NA	TRBV28	CATVSGGITDTQYF	TGTGCCACGGTCAGTGGGGGTATCACAGATACGCAGTATTTT
TRBJ2-7	NA	NA	TRBV2	CASKPVGASYEQYF	TGTGCCAGCAAGCCAGTCGGGGCCTCCTACGAGCAGTACTTC
TRBJ2-1	TRBD2	few	TRBV7-2	CASSWGLAGGLFF	TGTGCCAGCAGCTGGGGACTAGCGGGGGGGCTTTTCTTC
TRBJ1-6	NA	NA	TRBV5-1	CASSLAWESPLHF	TGCGCCAGCAGCTTGGCGTGGGAATCACCCCTCCACTTT
TRBJ2-3	TRBD1	NA	TRBV5-1	CASSSRGTLSTDTQYF	TGCGCCAGCAGCTCCAGGGGGACCCTTAGCACAGATACGCAGTATTTT
TRBJ2-5	NA	NA	TRBV5-1	CASSFSRPGTQYF	TGCGCCAGCAGCTTTTCGCGCCCAGGGACCCAGTACTTC
TRBJ1-2	TRBD1	NA	TRBV19	CASSRTGEDYGYTF	TGTGCCAGTTCCCGGACAGGGGAGGACTATGGCTACACCTTC
TRBJ2-5	NA	NA	TRBV5-1	CASSRGAQETQYF	TGCGCCAGCAGCCGGGGGGCCCAAGAGACCCAGTACTTC
TRBJ2-7	NA	NA	TRBV21-1	CASRGGVFEQYF	TGTGCCAGCAGGGGAGGGGTGTTCGAGCAGTACTTC
TRBJ1-5	NA	NA	TRBV30	CAQGQAGSQPQHF	TGTGCCCAAGGGCAGGCGGGTAGTCAGCCCCAGCATTTT
TRBJ2-3	TRBD2	NA	TRBV27	CASSLKAGGSHTDTQYF	TGTGCCAGCAGTTTAAAAGCGGGGGGCTCTCACACAGATACGCAGTATTTT
TRBJ1-1	NA	NA	TRBV30	CASSAGGLQYEAFF	TGTGCCTCATCCGCGGGGGGTCTTCAGTATGAAGCTTTCTTT
TRBJ2-7	TRBD1	once	TRBV6-5	CASSRARGSYEQYF	TGTGCCAGCAGCCGAGCCAGGGGGTCCTACGAGCAGTACTTC
TRBJ2-2	TRBD1	NA	TRBV28	CASSLQGANTGELFF	TGTGCCAGCAGTTTACAGGGGGCTAACACCGGGGAGCTGTTTTTT
TRBJ2-2	TRBD1	NA	TRBV19	CASIDRANTGELFF	TGTGCCAGTATCGACAGGGCGAACACCGGGGAGCTGTTTTTT
TRBJ2-1	NA	NA	TRBV28	CASRPLRSQRLYNEQFF	TGTGCCAGCAGACCCCTGAGGTCACAGAGACTATACAATGAGCAGTTCTTC
TRBJ1-5	TRBD1	NA	TRBV5-6	CASSGGQGAYGTQPQHF	TGTGCCAGCAGCGGGGGACAGGGGGCGTATGGCACTCAGCCCCAGCATTTT
TRBJ2-2	NA	NA	TRBV5-1	CASSWTDVKQNTGELFF	TGCGCCAGCAGCTGGACCGACGTCAAACAGAACACCGGGGAGCTGTTTTTT